This T cell receptor (beta chain) was captured by sequencing in a study of T cells in Graves' hyperthyroidism and ophthalmopathy. As for the study in general: Sampling of peripheral blood happened at initial diagnosis, prior to any treatment. The study's findings and limits: The model's output predicted ophthalmopathy at a median of roughly 6 months prior to onset.

Authors of the study amplified TCR beta CDR3 regions from RNA transcripts. HTBI primers were employed in a first-round RT-PCR of the TCR CDR3. TCRdb redid the calling of the multiplex PCR reads with MiXCR, one entry per CDR3 protein. The sample lists nearly 600,000 distinct CDR3 sequences; 14% were seen once. This clonotype was seen at least ten times. No antigen is known for it. Diagnosis of hyperthyroidism was new in patients aged 18 to 65, and its duration was under 2 months. The PBMCs were taken from 10 ml of fresh peripheral blood. The CDR3 is made up of 14 amino acids. Trimming took off 5 bases at V and 2 bases at J, with 10 bases between the two ends.

This receptor was identified in a woman aged 25 to 39 with Graves' hyperthyroidism that later progressed to Graves' ophthalmopathy. This chain connects TRBV12-3 or TRBV12-4 to TRBJ1-5; TRBD1 is a possible D gene (5 bases). Sequencing used blood. CDR3 DNA: TGTGCCAGCAGTCACCAAGGGGGCAATCAGCCCCAGCATTTT. Encoded protein: CASSHQGGNQPQHF.